These 22 T cell receptor beta chains were sequenced from one sample in a study of identical twins (dated by TCRdb to the mid-2010s). To prepare the library, 5' RACE was applied. The sequencer was an Illumina HiSeq 2000. TCRdb ran its own pipeline on the public reads, namely fastp trimming at Q25 and MiXCR clone calling, and kept in-frame beta chains. Here each entry gathers all rows of one CDR3 protein and keeps the most common genes and DNA. This sample is represented by about 480,000 distinct CDR3 sequences; 14% of them were singletons. Over 0.5% of the sample rests with the top ten. The sample was also linked to a second study, of yellow fever vaccine responses in identical twins.

The sample comprised CD4+ T cells sorted from blood. These receptors were taken from a woman in her late teens or twenties in good health.

This chain links TRBV9 with TRBJ2-1; TRBD2 matches 10 bases. The length of the CDR3 is 16 residues. Germline CDR1 SGDLS, CDR2 YYNGEE. V trimming: 0 bases; J trimming: 5 bases; junction bases outside the gene matches: 5. The CDR3 region has the DNA TGTGCCAGCAGCGTAGTGGGAGGACTAGCGGACAATGAGCAGTTCTTC. Protein product: CASSVVGGLADNEQFF.

This clonotype was counted between two and nine times. The chain links TRBV5-1 to TRBJ1-2, with D possibly being TRBD1 (5 bases). V lost 2 bases and J lost 3, with 8 bases in between. The CDR3 has 13 amino acids. CDR1 SGHRS and CDR2 YFSETQ come from the germline V gene. CDR3 bases: TGCGCCAGCAGCTTCGACAGCTACTATGGCTACACCTTC. It encodes CASSFDSYYGYTF.

This clonotype occurred a few times. The DNA of the CDR3 is TGTGCCAGCAGTTTTGGTCTAGCGGGTTCAGCCAAAAACATTCAGTACTTC. Translating gives CASSFGLAGSAKNIQYF. The rearrangement joins TRBV28 to TRBJ2-4; 8 nucleotides align to TRBD2. CDR3 length: 17 amino acids. Looked up from germline, CDR1 is MDHEN and CDR2 is SYDVKM. Germline trimming cut 3 bases from V and 0 bases from J; bases unmatched to any gene: 7.

The CDR3 loop is CAIARGDATYEQYF. In nucleotides, the CDR3 is TGTGCCATCGCCCGGGGGGATGCGACCTACGAGCAGTACTTC. This chain uses TRBV6-4 with TRBJ2-7; TRBD2 matches at 7 bases. Germline V gene sequence: CDR1 MRHNA, CDR2 SNTAGT. With 10 bases clipped from V and 2 bases from J, the junction kept 11 bases outside the gene matches. This CDR3 has 14 amino acids.

A few counts support this clonotype. V gene TRBV7-9 combines with J gene TRBJ1-5, with D hard to call. The CDR3 spans 12 residues. Germline CDR1 SEHNR, CDR2 FQNEAQ (reference sequence). The V end lost 5 bases, the J end lost 5 bases, and 7 bases lay between the germline ends. CDR3 protein: CASSLPHQPQHF. CDR3 nucleotides: TGTGCCAGCAGCCTACCCCATCAGCCCCAGCATTTT.

This clonotype was detected only a few times. The chain couples TRBV6-1 to TRBJ2-4; D is uncertain. The germline V gene has CDR1 MNHNS and CDR2 SASEGT. V lost 3 bases and J 6 bases, leaving 6 bases between the germline ends. The CDR3 has 12 residues. The CDR3 nucleotides read TGTGCCAGCAGTGACGGGCGAAACATTCAGTACTTC. Protein product: CASSDGRNIQYF.

This clonotype was counted many times. This chain connects TRBV4-2 to TRBJ2-5, with TRBD2 matching over 13 bases. The CDR3 is 16 amino acids. The ends lost 3 bases at V and 0 bases at J; junction bases unmatched: 1. The germline V gene encodes CDR1 LGHNA and CDR2 YNFKEQ. CDR3 nucleotide sequence: TGTGCCAGCAGCCATGGGACTAGCGGGAACCAAGAGACCCAGTACTTC. The encoded protein is CASSHGTSGNQETQYF.

The chain employs TRBV30 and TRBJ2-7; 7 bases align to TRBD2. This CDR3 comprises 14 residues. After removal of 2 bases from V and 2 bases from J, the junction contained 6 bases not matched to a gene. CDR1 and CDR2 from the germline V gene are GTSNPN and SVGIG (reference sequence). CDR3 in amino acids: CAWSSGGSPYEQYF. CDR3 DNA sequence: TGTGCCTGGAGTTCCGGGGGGAGCCCCTACGAGCAGTACTTC.

This clonotype showed up just a few times. The chain employs TRBV29-1 and TRBJ1-1; the match to TRBD1 covers 7 bases. Looked up from germline, CDR1 is SQVTM and CDR2 is ANQGSEA. After removal of 5 bases from V and 3 bases from J, the junction contained 6 bases not matched to a gene. The length of the CDR3 is 13 residues. The CDR3 DNA sequence: TGCAGCGTTTTAGGGACAGTCGACACTGAAGCTTTCTTT. Protein sequence: CSVLGTVDTEAFF.

This sequence joins TRBV29-1 and TRBJ2-5, with TRBD1 as a possible D gene (5 bases). Germline V CDR1 and CDR2: SQVTM, ANQGSEA. V lost 3 bases, J lost 4 bases, and 15 bases lay in between. The CDR3 spans 14 residues. CDR3 sequence (DNA): TGCAGCGTTGAGTCCAGGGTAGGGTCAGAGACCCAGTACTTC. Translated: CSVESRVGSETQYF.

This clonotype showed up many times. The chain employs TRBV7-2 and TRBJ1-1, with a possible D match to TRBD1 (5 bases). The CDR3 loop spans 15 amino acids. The ends were cut back, 1 base at V and 1 base at J, with 10 bases in the middle. Per germline, CDR1 SGHTA and CDR2 FQGNSA. In nucleotides, the CDR3 is TGTGCCAGCAGCTTAGGGGGTGGGGGGAACACTGAAGCTTTCTTT. It codes for CASSLGGGGNTEAFF.

This clonotype showed up just a few times. The V and J genes are TRBV3-1 and TRBJ2-1; D is ambiguous. V shed 4 bases and J shed 4 bases, with 8 bases lying between them. The germline gives CDR1 LGHDT, CDR2 YNNKEL (reference sequence). This CDR3 contains 13 residues. The CDR3 loop reads CASSLIKYNEQFF. The CDR3 DNA follows: TGTGCCAGCAGCCTGATAAAGTACAATGAGCAGTTCTTC.

The chain links TRBV3-1 to TRBJ2-7; 10 positions agree with TRBD1. The CDR3 contains 16 residues. The J segment lost 3 bases and the V segment lost 5 bases, leaving 10 bases of the junction unmatched. Germline V gene sequence: CDR1 LGHDT, CDR2 YNNKEL (reference sequence). In DNA, the CDR3 is TGTGCCAGCAGCAAGTATGGGACAGGGGTCAACTACGAGCAGTACTTC. Translating it yields CASSKYGTGVNYEQYF.

The chain has TRBV5-6 and TRBJ2-4, with D uncertain. Germline CDR1 is SGHDT and CDR2 is YYEEEE. The CDR3 spans 20 residues. The germline V and J ends were trimmed by 6 bases and 0 bases, with 28 bases remaining between them. The CDR3 region has the DNA TGTGCCAGCATCCTGAGATCACTTCGACAAGGAGACCTAGCCAAAAACATTCAGTACTTC. This gives the protein CASILRSLRQGDLAKNIQYF.

This clonotype occurred a few times. The chain is built from TRBV6-5 and TRBJ2-7, with 7 positions matching TRBD1. V was clipped by 2 bases and J by 0 bases; unmatched bases: 10. From germline, CDR1 is MNHEY and CDR2 SVGAGI. The CDR3 runs 17 residues. This CDR3 is CASSYQGRTGISYEQYF. The DNA of the CDR3 is TGTGCCAGCAGTTACCAGGGACGGACAGGAATCTCCTACGAGCAGTACTTC.

This clonotype was counted between two and nine times. The chain uses TRBV29-1 and TRBJ2-7; 7 nucleotides agree with TRBD2. After removal of 7 bases from V and 4 bases from J, the junction contained 10 bases not matched to a gene. The CDR3 sequence is 13 residues long. CDR1 and CDR2 from the germline V gene are SQVTM and ANQGSEA. DNA for the CDR3: TGCAGCGCAAGCGGGATTAGTTTTTACGAGCAGTACTTC. It codes for CSASGISFYEQYF.

The V call is TRBV6-5, the J call TRBJ1-1; TRBD1 agrees at 7 bases. Germline values: CDR1 MNHEY, CDR2 SVGAGI. There are 14 residues in the CDR3. J lost 7 bases, V lost 4 bases, and 9 bases had no gene match. As DNA, the CDR3 is TGTGCCAGCAGTTTAACCCGGGACAGAAATGAAGCTTTCTTT. This gives the protein CASSLTRDRNEAFF.

CDR3 DNA sequence: TGTGCCAGCAGCTTAGCAACAGGGGGAAGTAGAAACACCATATATTTT. This encodes CASSLATGGSRNTIYF. This chain uses TRBV7-2 with TRBJ1-3; 8 bases line up with TRBD1. The CDR3 extends over 16 amino acids. CDR1 is SGHTA and CDR2 is FQGNSA in the germline V gene. The V and J ends lost 0 bases and 5 bases, in that order; junction bases with no gene match: 6.

This clonotype appeared a few times. The chain is built from TRBV21-1 and TRBJ2-3; no DNA check was done on the table's D call, TRBD2. TRBV21-1 has pseudogene status. The CDR3 extends over 17 amino acids. This chain's CDR3 is CAKEPGLAGGGAGTQYF. CDR3 sequence (DNA): TGTGCCAAAGAGCCGGGACTAGCGGGGGGGGGAGCTGGTACGCAGTATTTT.

This clonotype was seen only a few times. V usage is TRBV13 and J usage is TRBJ1-1; perhaps TRBD1 as D (5 bases). Germline-derived CDR1 and CDR2 are PRHDT and FYEKMQ (reference sequence). This CDR3 spans 17 amino acids. Between the trimmed V and J ends, which lost 7 bases and 2 bases, there was a span of 23 bases. The CDR3 DNA reads as TGTGCCAGCACCGAAGGTAACAGGCGGAGGGGAAACACTGAAGCTTTCTTT. Encoded protein: CASTEGNRRRGNTEAFF.

The chain carries TRBV7-2 and TRBJ2-5, with TRBD1 as a possible D gene (5 bases). The germline V and J ends were trimmed by 3 bases and 4 bases, with 12 bases remaining between them. The germline gives CDR1 SGHTA, CDR2 FQGNSA. The CDR3 contains 14 residues. Here the CDR3 DNA reads TGTGCCAGCAGCTTCCTAGGTGGGGCAGAGACCCAGTACTTC. This sequence encodes CASSFLGGAETQYF. Full variable domain (missing parts from reference TRBV7-2 and TRBJ2-5): GAGVSQSPSNKVTEKGKDVELRCDPISGHTALYWYRQSLGQGLEFLIYFQGNSAPDKSGLPSDRFSAERTGGSVSTLTIQRTQQEDSAVYLCASSFLGGAETQYFGPGTRLLVL.

This clonotype came up a few times. The chain uses TRBV3-1 and TRBJ2-4; possibly TRBD1 or TRBD2 for D (6 bases each). There are 17 residues in the CDR3. The V and J ends lost 4 bases and 0 bases respectively, with 16 bases between them. Germline lookup yields CDR1 LGHDT and CDR2 YNNKEL (reference sequence). The CDR3 loop is CASSPAVGGLAKNIQYF. The DNA for the CDR3 is TGTGCCAGCAGCCCAGCAGTTGGGGGGCTAGCCAAAAACATTCAGTACTTC.